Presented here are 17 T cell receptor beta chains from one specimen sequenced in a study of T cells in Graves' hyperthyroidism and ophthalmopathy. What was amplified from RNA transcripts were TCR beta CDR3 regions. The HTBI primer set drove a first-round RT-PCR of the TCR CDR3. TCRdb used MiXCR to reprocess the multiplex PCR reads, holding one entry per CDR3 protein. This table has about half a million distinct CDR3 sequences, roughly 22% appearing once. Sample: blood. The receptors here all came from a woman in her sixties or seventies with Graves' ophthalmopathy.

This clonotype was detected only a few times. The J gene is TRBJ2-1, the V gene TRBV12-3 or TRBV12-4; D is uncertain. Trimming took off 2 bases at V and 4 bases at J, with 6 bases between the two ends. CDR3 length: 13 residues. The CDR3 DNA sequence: TGTGCCAGCAGTTTACAACTGTACAATGAGCAGTTCTTC. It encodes CASSLQLYNEQFF.

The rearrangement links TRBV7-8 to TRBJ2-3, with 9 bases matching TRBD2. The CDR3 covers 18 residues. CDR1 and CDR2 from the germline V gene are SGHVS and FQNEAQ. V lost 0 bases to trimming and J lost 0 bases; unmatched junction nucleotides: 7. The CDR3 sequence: CASSLAPGLAISTDTQYF. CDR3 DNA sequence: TGTGCCAGCAGCTTAGCGCCGGGACTAGCTATTAGCACAGATACGCAGTATTTT.

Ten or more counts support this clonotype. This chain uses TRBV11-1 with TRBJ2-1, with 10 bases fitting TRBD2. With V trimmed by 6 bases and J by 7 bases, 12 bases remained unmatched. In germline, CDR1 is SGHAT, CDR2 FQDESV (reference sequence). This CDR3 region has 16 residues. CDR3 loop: CASSPISGRAWNEQFF. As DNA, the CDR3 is TGTGCCAGCAGTCCCATCAGCGGGAGGGCCTGGAATGAGCAGTTCTTC.

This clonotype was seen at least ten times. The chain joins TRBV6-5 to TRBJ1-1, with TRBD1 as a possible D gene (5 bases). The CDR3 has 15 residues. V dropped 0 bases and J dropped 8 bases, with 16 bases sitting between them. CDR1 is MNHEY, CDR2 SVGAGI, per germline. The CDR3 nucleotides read TGTGCCAGCAGTTACTCTATTCGGGGACCGGGCGAAGCTTTCTTT. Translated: CASSYSIRGPGEAFF.

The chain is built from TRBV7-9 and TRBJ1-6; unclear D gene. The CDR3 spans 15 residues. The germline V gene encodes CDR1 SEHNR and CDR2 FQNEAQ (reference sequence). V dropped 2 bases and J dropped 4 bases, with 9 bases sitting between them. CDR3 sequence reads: CASSLPRGYNSPLHF. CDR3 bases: TGTGCCAGCAGCTTACCTCGGGGTTATAATTCACCCCTCCACTTT. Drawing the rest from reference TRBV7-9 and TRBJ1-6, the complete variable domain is DTGVSQNPRHKITKRGQNVTFRCDPISEHNRLYWYRQTLGQGPEFLTYFQNEAQLEKSRLLSDRFSAERPKGSFSTLEIQRTEQGDSAMYLCASSLPRGYNSPLHFGNGTRLTVT.

For the CDR3, the DNA is TGTGCCAGCAGCCAGGACGCGGATAATTCACCCCTCCACTTT. This encodes CASSQDADNSPLHF. This chain uses TRBV7-9 with TRBJ1-6; no firm D call. Germline assignment: CDR1 SEHNR and CDR2 FQNEAQ (reference sequence). The V end was cut by 5 bases, the J end by 5 bases, with 10 bases between. The CDR3 is made up of 14 amino acids.

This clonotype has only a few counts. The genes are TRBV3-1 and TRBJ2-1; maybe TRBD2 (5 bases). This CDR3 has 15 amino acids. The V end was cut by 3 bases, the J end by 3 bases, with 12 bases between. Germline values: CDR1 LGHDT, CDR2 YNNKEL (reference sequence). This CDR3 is CASSQDGADYNEQFF. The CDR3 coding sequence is TGTGCCAGCAGCCAGGACGGAGCGGACTACAATGAGCAGTTCTTC.

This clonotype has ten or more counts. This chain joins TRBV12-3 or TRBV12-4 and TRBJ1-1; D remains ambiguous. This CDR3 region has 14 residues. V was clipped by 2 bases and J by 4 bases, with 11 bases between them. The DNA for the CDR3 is TGTGCCAGCAGTTTATCTGAGGTCGCCACTGAAGCTTTCTTT. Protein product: CASSLSEVATEAFF.

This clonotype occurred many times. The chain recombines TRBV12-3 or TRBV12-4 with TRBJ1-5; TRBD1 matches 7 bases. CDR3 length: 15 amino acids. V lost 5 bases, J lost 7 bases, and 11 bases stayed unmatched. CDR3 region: CASSVGDSTLQPQHF. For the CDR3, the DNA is TGTGCCAGCAGTGTGGGGGACAGCACCTTGCAGCCCCAGCATTTT.

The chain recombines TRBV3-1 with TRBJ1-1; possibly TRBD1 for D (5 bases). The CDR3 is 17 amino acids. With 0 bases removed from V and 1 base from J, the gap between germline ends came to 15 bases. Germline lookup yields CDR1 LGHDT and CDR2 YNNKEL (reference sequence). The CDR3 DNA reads TGTGCCAGCAGCCAAGAGACGGTTCGGGGGTCGAACACTGAAGCTTTCTTT. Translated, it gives CASSQETVRGSNTEAFF.

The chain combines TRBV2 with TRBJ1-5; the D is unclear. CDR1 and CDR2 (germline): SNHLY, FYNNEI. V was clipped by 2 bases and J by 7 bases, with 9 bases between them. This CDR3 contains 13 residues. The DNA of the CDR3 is TGTGCCAGCAGTGAACAGGTCGGGCAGCCCCAGCATTTT. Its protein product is CASSEQVGQPQHF.

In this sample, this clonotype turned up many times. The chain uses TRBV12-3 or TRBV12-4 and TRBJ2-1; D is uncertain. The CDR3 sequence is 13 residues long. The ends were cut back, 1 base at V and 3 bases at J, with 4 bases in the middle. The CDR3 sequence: CASSLDGYNEQFF. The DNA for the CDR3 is TGTGCCAGCAGTTTAGATGGCTACAATGAGCAGTTCTTC.

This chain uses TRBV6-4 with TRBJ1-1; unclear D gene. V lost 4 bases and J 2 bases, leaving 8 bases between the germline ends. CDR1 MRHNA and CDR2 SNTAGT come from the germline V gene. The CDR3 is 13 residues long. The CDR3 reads CASSAGFNTEAFF. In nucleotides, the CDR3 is TGTGCCAGCAGTGCAGGTTTTAACACTGAAGCTTTCTTT.

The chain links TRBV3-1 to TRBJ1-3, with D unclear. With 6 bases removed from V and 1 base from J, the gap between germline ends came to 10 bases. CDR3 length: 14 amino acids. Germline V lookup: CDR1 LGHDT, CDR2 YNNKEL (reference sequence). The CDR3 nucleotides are TGTGCCAGCAGTTATAGCGGATCTGGAAACACCATATATTTT. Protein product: CASSYSGSGNTIYF.

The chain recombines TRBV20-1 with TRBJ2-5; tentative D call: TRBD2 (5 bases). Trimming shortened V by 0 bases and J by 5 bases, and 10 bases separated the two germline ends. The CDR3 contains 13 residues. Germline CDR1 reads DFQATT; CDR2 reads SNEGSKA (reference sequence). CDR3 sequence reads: CSARDMTIETQYF. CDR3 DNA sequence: TGCAGTGCTAGAGATATGACTATTGAGACCCAGTACTTC.

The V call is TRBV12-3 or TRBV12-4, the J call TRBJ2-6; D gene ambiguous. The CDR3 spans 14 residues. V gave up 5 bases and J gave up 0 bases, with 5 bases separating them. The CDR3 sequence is CASSVYSGANVLTF. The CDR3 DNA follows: TGTGCCAGCAGTGTTTACTCTGGGGCCAACGTCCTGACTTTC.

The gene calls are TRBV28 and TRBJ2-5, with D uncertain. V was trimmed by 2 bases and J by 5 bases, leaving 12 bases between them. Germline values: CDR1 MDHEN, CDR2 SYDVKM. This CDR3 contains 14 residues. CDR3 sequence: CASSLILGPETQYF. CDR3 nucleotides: TGTGCCAGCAGTTTAATTCTGGGTCCGGAGACCCAGTACTTC.